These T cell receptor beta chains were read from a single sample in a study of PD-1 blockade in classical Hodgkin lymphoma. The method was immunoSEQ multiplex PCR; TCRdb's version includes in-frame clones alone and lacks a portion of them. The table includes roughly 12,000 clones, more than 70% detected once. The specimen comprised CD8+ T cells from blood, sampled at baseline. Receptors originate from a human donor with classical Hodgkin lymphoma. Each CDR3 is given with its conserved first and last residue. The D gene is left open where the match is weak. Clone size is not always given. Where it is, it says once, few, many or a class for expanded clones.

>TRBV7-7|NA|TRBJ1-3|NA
TGTGCCAGCAGCCGAACCCCTCGGAGCACCATATATTTT
CASSRTPRSTIYF
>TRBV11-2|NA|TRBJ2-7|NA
TGTGCCAGCAGCTCCGGTGGCCCTTCCTACGAGCAGTACTTC
CASSSGGPSYEQYF
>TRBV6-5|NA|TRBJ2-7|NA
TGTGCCAGCAGCCCGGGGTCCTACGAGCAGTACTTC
CASSPGSYEQYF
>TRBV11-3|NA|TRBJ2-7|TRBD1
TGTGCCAGCAGCCACGGGACAGGGGTACCCTACGAGCAGTACTTC
CASSHGTGVPYEQYF
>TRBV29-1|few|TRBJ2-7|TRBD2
TGCAGCGTTGTCGAGCGGGAGTACGAGCAGTACTTC
CSVVEREYEQYF
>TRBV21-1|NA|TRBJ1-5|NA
TGTGCCAGCAGCAAAGGGTTCGGAACCAATTTCAGGGGGCCCCATCAGCCCCAGCATTTT
CASSKGFGTNFRGPHQPQHF
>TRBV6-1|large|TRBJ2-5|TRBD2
TGTGCCAGCAGTAAGACTAGCTGGGAGACCCAGTACTTC
CASSKTSWETQYF
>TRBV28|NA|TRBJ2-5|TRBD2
TGTGCCAGCAGTTCCACAATTCCGGGACTAGCGGAGAAAGAGACCCAGTACTTC
CASSSTIPGLAEKETQYF
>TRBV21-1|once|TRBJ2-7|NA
TGTGCCAGCAGTTTGCCTCCGGGACGCAGCTCCTACGAGCAGTACTTC
CASSLPPGRSSYEQYF
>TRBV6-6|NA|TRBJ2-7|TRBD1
TGTGCCAGCAGCGACAGGGATCCCTACGAGCAGTACTTC
CASSDRDPYEQYF
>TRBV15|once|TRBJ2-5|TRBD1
TGTGCCACCAGCAGAGACCGGGACAGGGGCTCTCTGACCCAGTACTTC
CATSRDRDRGSLTQYF
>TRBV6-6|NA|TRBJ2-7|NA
TGTGCCAGCAGTTACCAAGGAGGGATAAGCTCCTACGAGCAGTACTTC
CASSYQGGISSYEQYF
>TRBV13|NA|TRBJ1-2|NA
TGTGCCAGCAGCTCCTTTTCCAGGGTTGACTATGGCTACACCTTC
CASSSFSRVDYGYTF
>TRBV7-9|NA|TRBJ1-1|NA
TGTGCCAGCAGCTTAGCGGCAGAGGAGGGTGAAGCTTTCTTT
CASSLAAEEGEAFF
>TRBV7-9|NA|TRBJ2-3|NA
TGTGCCAGCAGCCTAAGCACAGATACGCAGTATTTT
CASSLSTDTQYF
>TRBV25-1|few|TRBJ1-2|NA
TGTGCCAGCAGTCCGGACTATGGCTACACCTTC
CASSPDYGYTF
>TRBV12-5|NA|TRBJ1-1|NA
TGTGCTAGTGGTTGGGGGGTGAACACTGAAGCTTTCTTT
CASGWGVNTEAFF
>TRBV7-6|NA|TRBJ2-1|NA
TGTGCCAGCAGCCCCCCGAGCTGGGATAACAATGAGCAGTTCTTC
CASSPPSWDNNEQFF
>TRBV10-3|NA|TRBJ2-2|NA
TGTGCCATCAGTGCTCCAGACCTCGGGCCCGGGGAGCTGTTTTTT
CAISAPDLGPGELFF
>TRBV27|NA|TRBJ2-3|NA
TGTGCCAGCAGTTCATATGCAGATACGCAGTATTTT
CASSSYADTQYF
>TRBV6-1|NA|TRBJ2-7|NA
TGTGCCAGCAGTGAGCGGGAACGGGCCGAGCAGTACTTC
CASSERERAEQYF
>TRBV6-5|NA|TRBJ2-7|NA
TGTGCCAGCAGTTACGCGCCGCAATCCTACGAGCAGTACTTC
CASSYAPQSYEQYF
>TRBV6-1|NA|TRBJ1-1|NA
TGTGCCAGCAGTGTGTCAGGGCCCATGAACACTGAAGCTTTCTTT
CASSVSGPMNTEAFF
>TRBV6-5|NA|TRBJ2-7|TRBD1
TGTGCCAGCAGATTTTCGGGACAGACCACCTACGAGCAGTACTTC
CASRFSGQTTYEQYF
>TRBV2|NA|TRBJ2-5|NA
TGTGCCAGCAGTCCCGGGACTTCTCAAGAGACCCAGTACTTC
CASSPGTSQETQYF
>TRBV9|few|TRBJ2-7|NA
TGTGCCAGCAGCGTAGAGGGCAGTACCTACGAGCAGTACTTC
CASSVEGSTYEQYF
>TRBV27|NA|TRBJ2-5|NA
TGTGCCAGCAGTTTATCCCCGCCGGGCCACCAAGAGACCCAGTACTTC
CASSLSPPGHQETQYF
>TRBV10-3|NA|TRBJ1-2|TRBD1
TGTGCCATCAGTGAGTCGTGGGACAGCCTCTATGGCTACACCTTC
CAISESWDSLYGYTF
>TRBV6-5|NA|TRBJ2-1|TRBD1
TGTGCCAGCAGTTCGAACCCGGGACAGGGAGGCGATGAGCAGTTCTTC
CASSSNPGQGGDEQFF
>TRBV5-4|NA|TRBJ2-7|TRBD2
TGTGCCAGCAGCTTAGGGACTAGCGGGAGAAGAAACGAGCAGTACTTC
CASSLGTSGRRNEQYF
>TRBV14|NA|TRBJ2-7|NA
TGTGCCAGCAGCCAGGGCAGGGCTGTCAACTACGAGCAGTACTTC
CASSQGRAVNYEQYF
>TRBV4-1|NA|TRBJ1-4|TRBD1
TGCGCCAGCAGCCAAGTGCAGGGGGAATATGAAAAACTGTTTTTT
CASSQVQGEYEKLFF
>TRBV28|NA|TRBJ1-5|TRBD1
TGTGCCAGCAGTTTCCCCTGGGACAGCCTAAGTAGCAATCAGCCCCAGCATTTT
CASSFPWDSLSSNQPQHF
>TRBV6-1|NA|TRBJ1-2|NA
TGTGCCAGCAGGGGACTAAGGGGTAACTATGGCTACACCTTC
CASRGLRGNYGYTF
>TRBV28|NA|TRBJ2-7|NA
TGTGCCAGCAGCCCTGGATGGCAGGGATCGGACGAGCAGTACTTC
CASSPGWQGSDEQYF
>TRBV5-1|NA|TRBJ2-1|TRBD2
TGCGCCAGCAGCTCCTCGGTAGCGGGAGTTGTTCCGGGCAATGAGCAGTTCTTC
CASSSSVAGVVPGNEQFF
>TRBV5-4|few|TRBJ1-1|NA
TGTGCCAGCAGGGACAGTGACACTGAAGCTTTCTTT
CASRDSDTEAFF
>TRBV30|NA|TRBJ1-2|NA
TGTGCCTGGACAGAGGGCTATGGCTACACCTTC
CAWTEGYGYTF
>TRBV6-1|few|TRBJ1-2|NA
TGTGCCAGCAGTGATCCAGACAGGAGCTATGGCTACACCTTC
CASSDPDRSYGYTF
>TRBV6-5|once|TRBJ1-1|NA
TGTGCCAGCAGTTACTCCGGCAGGGTATCCACTGAAGCTTTCTTT
CASSYSGRVSTEAFF
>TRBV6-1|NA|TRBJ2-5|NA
TGTGCCAGCAGTGAAGGGGCCGAAGAGACCCAGTACTTC
CASSEGAEETQYF
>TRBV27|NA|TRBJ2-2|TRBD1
TGTGCCAGCTCAGGGGGCTCCGGGGAGCTGTTTTTT
CASSGGSGELFF
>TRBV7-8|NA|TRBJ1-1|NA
TGTGCCAGCAGCTCCACAGTGAACACTGAAGCTTTCTTT
CASSSTVNTEAFF
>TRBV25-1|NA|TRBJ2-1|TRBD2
TGTGCCAGCAGTGAAAAGGGACCTCTAGCGGGTTATACGAATGAGCAGTTCTTC
CASSEKGPLAGYTNEQFF
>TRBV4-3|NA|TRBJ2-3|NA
TGCGCCAGCAGCCAAGATGACCCCCCAGATACGCAGTATTTT
CASSQDDPPDTQYF
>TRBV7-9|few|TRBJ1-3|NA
TGTGCCAGCAGCTCACTGGGTAGAGTCGCCCTATCTGGAAACACCATATATTTT
CASSSLGRVALSGNTIYF
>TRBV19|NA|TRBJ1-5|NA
TGTGCCAGTAGTATTGTGATGAATCAGCCCCAGCATTTT
CASSIVMNQPQHF
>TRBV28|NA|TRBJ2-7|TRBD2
TGTGCCAGCAGTTTCTCACAACTAGCGGGAGGATCCTACGAGCAGTACTTC
CASSFSQLAGGSYEQYF
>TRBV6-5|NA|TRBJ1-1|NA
TGTGCCAGCAGTGAATCGGACAGAGGGGAAGCTTTCTTT
CASSESDRGEAFF
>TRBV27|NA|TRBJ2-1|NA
TGTGCCAGCAGTGTCTACAGATTCCCCTACAATGAGCAGTTCTTC
CASSVYRFPYNEQFF
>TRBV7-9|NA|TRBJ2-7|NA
TGTGCCAGCAGCTCCGCGGTCGGGGCTAGCGACGAGCAGTACTTC
CASSSAVGASDEQYF